This T cell receptor (beta chain) was sequenced during a study of vaccination and CD4 T cells after COVID-19 (dated by TCRdb to between 2021 and 2022). Concerning the study at large: Every convalescent patient had a positive nasal swab PCR test for SARS-CoV-2, with mild disease in 9 or 10 patients and severe disease in one. Six males and four females were included in the convalescent cohort, with two Hispanic individuals, seven Caucasians, two Asians and one multiracial person represented. Post-vaccine blood samples were collected a median of about 72 days after the second vaccine dose, ranging from roughly 14 to 241 days. For three convalescent patients, samples were collected at an early post-vaccination timepoint (day 14) as well as at a late post-vaccination timepoint (days 161 to 241). Participants got two doses of the Pfizer-BioNTech BNT162b2 vaccine (n=8) or two doses of the Moderna mRNA-1273 vaccine (n=2). Post-COVID blood samples from convalescent patients were collected a median of approximately 93 days after diagnosis, with a range of roughly 35 to 161 days. In over 8 COVID-19 convalescent patients and a few infection-naive healthy vaccine recipients, researchers compared the spike-specific CD4+ TCR repertoire from before mRNA vaccination with the repertoire from after.

The library came from PCR. TCRdb lists the instrument as Illumina iSeq 100. In the paper's pipeline: Non-productive sequences were removed, and CDR3s that did not start with C, did not end with F or W, or were shorter than 7 amino acids were discarded. CDR3 homology was assessed with Levenshtein distances (stringdist) and unrooted phylogenetic trees (ape) in R version 3.6.1. Through fastp at Q25 and MiXCR, TCRdb rebuilt clones from the public reads, retaining in-frame beta chains. Identical CDR3 protein sequences are pooled into one entry, listed with their most common genes and DNA. In this record, the V and J calls reflect TCRdb's handling and not the investigators' own analysis. This sample has more than 25,000 distinct CDR3 sequences in its table, and around 49% of those were observed once. The ten largest clones add up to 5.8% of the sample. CDR1 and CDR2, per the germline V gene, are MNHNS and SASEGT. Reading from cysteine to phenylalanine, the CDR3 counts 15 amino acids. The only DNA kept is the CDR3, 45 bases in frame from the first base. The V and J ends are trimmed by 8 bases and 0 bases, leaving 13 bases between them.

To note about this clonotype: The specificity of this receptor is unknown. There are no base qualities to consult, and no much larger clone falls within one base.

Sample time point, as interpreted from the label and publication: late sampling 161 to 241 days after vaccination in a few convalescent patients. Positive SARS-CoV-2 PCR tests in the convalescent patients dated from March to December 2020, before Alpha, Beta and Delta variants emerged in the United States. PBMCs were separated from whole blood using Ficoll-Paque Plus gradient centrifugation and then either used fresh or cryopreserved at -140C. What the research found in general, with its limitations: Although the median number of SARS-CoV-2-reactive clonotypes went up from some 23 after infection to more than 30 after vaccination, the increase was not significant. Of the vaccine-specific clones found in convalescent patients, nearly all (304 of 307) were mono-reactive for SARS-CoV-2 spike instead of being cross-reactive with common cold coronaviruses. Among convalescent patients, a median around 83% of the SARS-CoV-2-reactive clones seen after vaccination appeared only after vaccination, which suggests priming specific to the vaccine. The number of convalescent patients in the study was relatively small, and the study did not examine early timepoints following natural infection.

The rearranged segments are TRBV6-1 and TRBJ2-2; the D gene cannot be resolved reliably. The receptor was isolated from a human donor who had recovered from COVID-19. The material sequenced was CD4+ T cells from blood, taken about 7 months after SARS-CoV-2 vaccination. The sequence in DNA is TGTGCCAGCTCCCCTATGGGGACGAACACCGGGGAGCTGTTTTTT. It translates as CASSPMGTNTGELFF.